This entry is about one T cell receptor beta chain. TCRdb ran MiXCR on the 5' RACE reads and lists one entry per CDR3 protein. The sample lists some 2,200 distinct CDR3 sequences, around a sixth occurring once. Indicated time point: sample taken at primary tumor resection. Whole RNA, isolated from tumor, nontumor lung or frozen PBMC, was sequenced without prior sorting. 72 TRACERx patients with early, untreated non-small cell lung cancer donated samples. The sample originates from a study of spatial heterogeneity in lung cancer. This CDR3 comprises 13 residues. CDR1 and CDR2 from the germline V gene are SGHRS and YFSETQ. Trimming took off 3 bases at V and 5 bases at J, with 9 bases between the two ends.

This TCR was recovered from a male donor with early-stage non-small cell lung cancer. The chain uses TRBV5-1 and TRBJ2-1; no clear D. Source: PBMCs, taken at surgery. CDR3 nucleotide sequence: TGCGCCAGCAGCTCTGGTGTCGACAATGAGCAGTTCTTC. As protein: CASSSGVDNEQFF.